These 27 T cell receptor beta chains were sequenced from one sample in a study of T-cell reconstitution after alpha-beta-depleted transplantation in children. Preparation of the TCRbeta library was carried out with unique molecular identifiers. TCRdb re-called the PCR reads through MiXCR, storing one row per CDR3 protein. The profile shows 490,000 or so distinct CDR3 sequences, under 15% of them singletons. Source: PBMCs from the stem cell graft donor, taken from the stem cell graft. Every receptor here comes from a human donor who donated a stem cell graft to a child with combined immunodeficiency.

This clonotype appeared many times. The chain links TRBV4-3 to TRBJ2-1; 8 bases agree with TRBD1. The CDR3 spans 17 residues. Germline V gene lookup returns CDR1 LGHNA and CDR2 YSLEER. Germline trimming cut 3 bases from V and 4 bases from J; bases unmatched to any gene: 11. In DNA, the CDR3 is TGCGCCAGCAGCCACCCTCAGGACAGGGCGCGGTACAATGAGCAGTTCTTC. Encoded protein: CASSHPQDRARYNEQFF.

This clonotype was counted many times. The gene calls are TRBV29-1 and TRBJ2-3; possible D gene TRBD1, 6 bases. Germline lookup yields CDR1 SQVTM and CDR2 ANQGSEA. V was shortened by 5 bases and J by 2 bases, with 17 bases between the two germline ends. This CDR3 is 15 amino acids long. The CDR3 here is CSVTIGQKYTDTQYF. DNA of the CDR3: TGCAGCGTTACCATCGGACAGAAGTACACAGATACGCAGTATTTT.

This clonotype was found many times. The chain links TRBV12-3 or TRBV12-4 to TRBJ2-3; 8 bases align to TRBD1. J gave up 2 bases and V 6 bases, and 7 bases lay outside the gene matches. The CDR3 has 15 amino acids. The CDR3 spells CASSPDRAYTDTQYF. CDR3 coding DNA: TGTGCCAGCAGCCCGGACAGGGCTTACACAGATACGCAGTATTTT.

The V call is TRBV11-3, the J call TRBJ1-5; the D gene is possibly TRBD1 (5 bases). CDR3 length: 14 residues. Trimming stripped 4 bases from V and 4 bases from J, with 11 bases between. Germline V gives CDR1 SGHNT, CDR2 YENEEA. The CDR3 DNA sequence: TGTGCCAGCAGCTCGGCAGGGAGGAATCAGCCCCAGCATTTT. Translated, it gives CASSSAGRNQPQHF.

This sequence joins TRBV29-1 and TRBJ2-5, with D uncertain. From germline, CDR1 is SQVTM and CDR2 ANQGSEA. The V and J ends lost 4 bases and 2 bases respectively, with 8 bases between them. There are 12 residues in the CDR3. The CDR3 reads CSVGAQQETQYF. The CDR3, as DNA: TGCAGCGTTGGGGCCCAGCAAGAGACCCAGTACTTC. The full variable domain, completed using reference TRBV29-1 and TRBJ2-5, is SAVISQKPSRDICQRGTSLTIQCQVDSQVTMMFWYRQQPGQSLTLIATANQGSEATYESGFVIDKFPISRPNLTFSTLTVSNMSPEDSSIYLCSVGAQQETQYFGPGTRLLVL.

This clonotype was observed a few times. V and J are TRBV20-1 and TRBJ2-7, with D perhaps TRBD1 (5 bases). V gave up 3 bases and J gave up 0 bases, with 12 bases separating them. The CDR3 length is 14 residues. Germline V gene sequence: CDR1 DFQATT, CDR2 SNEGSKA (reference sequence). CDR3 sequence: CSARGLTDSYEQYF. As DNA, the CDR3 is TGCAGTGCTAGGGGTTTGACAGACTCCTACGAGCAGTACTTC.

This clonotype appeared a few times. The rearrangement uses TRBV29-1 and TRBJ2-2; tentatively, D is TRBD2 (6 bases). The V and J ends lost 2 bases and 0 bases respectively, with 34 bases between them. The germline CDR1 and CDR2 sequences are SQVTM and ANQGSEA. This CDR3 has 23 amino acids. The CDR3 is CSVELRSGGDALKARPNTGELFF. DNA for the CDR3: TGCAGCGTTGAATTAAGGTCAGGCGGGGACGCTCTAAAGGCGAGACCGAACACCGGGGAGCTGTTTTTT.

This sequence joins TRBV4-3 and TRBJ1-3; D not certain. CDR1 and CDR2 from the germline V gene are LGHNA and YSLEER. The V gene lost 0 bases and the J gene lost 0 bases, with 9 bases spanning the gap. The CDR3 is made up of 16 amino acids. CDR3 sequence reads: CASSQDRAASGNTIYF. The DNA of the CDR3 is TGCGCCAGCAGCCAAGATCGGGCAGCCTCTGGAAACACCATATATTTT.

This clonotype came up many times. CDR3 amino acids: CASSPHTTGAGAYEQYF. The CDR3 DNA is TGTGCCAGCAGCCCTCACACCACGGGAGCGGGAGCCTACGAGCAGTACTTC. The gene calls are TRBV12-3 or TRBV12-4 and TRBJ2-7, with 8 nucleotides matching TRBD2. This CDR3 contains 17 residues. V was clipped by 6 bases and J by 2 bases; unmatched bases: 15.

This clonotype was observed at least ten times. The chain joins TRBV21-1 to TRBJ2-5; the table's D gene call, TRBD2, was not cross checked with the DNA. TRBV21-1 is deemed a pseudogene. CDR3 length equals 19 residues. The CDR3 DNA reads TGTGCCAGCAGCAATCAGGGCCATCGCTTGACTTTACGATCAAAGACCCAGTACTTC. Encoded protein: CASSNQGHRLTLRSKTQYF.

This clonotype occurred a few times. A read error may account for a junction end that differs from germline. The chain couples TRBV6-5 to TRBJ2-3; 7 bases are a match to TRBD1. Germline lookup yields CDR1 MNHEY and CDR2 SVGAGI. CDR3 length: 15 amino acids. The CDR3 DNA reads TGTGCCAGCAGGGTCCGACAGGGACCCACATATACGCAGTATTTT. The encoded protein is CASRVRQGPTYTQYF.

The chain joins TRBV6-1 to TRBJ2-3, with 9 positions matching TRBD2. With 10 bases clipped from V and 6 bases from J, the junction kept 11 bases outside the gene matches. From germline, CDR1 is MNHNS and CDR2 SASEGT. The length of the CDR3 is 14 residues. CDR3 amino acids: CATSRGGRADTQYF. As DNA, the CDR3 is TGTGCCACCTCAAGGGGCGGGAGGGCGGATACGCAGTATTTT.

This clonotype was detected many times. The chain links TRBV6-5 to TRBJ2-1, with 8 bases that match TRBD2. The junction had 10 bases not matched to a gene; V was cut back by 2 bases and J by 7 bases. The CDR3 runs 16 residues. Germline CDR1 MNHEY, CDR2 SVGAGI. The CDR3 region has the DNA TGTGCCAGCAGTTACCCGGGGGGGACTTGGGAGAATGAGCAGTTCTTC. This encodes CASSYPGGTWENEQFF.

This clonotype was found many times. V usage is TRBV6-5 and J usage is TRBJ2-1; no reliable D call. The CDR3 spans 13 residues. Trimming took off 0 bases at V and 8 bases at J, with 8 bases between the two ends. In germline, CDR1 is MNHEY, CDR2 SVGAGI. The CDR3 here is CASSYSGAYEQFF. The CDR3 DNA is TGTGCCAGCAGTTACTCGGGCGCCTATGAGCAGTTCTTC.

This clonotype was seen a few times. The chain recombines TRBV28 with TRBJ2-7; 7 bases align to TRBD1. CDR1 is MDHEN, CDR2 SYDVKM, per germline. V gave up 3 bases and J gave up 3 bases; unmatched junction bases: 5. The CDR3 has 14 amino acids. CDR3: CASSFGTAYYEQYF. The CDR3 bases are TGTGCCAGCAGTTTTGGGACAGCCTACTACGAGCAGTACTTC. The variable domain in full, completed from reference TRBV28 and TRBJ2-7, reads DVKVTQSSRYLVKRTGEKVFLECVQDMDHENMFWYRQDPGLGLRLIYFSYDVKMKEKGDIPEGYSVSREKKERFSLILESASTNQTSMYLCASSFGTAYYEQYFGPGTRLTVT.

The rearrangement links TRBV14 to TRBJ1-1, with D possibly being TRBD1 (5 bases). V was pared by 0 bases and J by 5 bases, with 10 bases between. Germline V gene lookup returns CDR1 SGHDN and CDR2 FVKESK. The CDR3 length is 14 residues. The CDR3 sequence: CASSQDFQGTEAFF. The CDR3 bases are TGTGCCAGCAGCCAAGATTTTCAGGGAACTGAAGCTTTCTTT. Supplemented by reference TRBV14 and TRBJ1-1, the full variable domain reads EAGVTQFPSHSVIEKGQTVTLRCDPISGHDNLYWYRRVMGKEIKFLLHFVKESKQDESGMPNNRFLAERTGGTYSTLKVQPAELEDSGVYFCASSQDFQGTEAFFGQGTRLTVV.

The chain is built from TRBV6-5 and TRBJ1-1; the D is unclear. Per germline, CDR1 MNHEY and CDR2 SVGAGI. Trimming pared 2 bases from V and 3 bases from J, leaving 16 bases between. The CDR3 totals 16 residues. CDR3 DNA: TGTGCCAGCAGTTACACCTCCGGAGGGCTTCACACTGAAGCTTTCTTT. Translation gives CASSYTSGGLHTEAFF.

CDR3 loop: CASSQGPQEGYNEQFF. In DNA, the CDR3 is TGTGCCAGCAGCCAAGGACCCCAGGAGGGGTACAATGAGCAGTTCTTC. The chain combines TRBV4-2 with TRBJ2-1; a possible D gene is TRBD2 (6 bases). From germline, CDR1 is LGHNA and CDR2 YNFKEQ. CDR3 size: 16 residues. Trimming removed 1 base at V and 4 bases at J, with 14 bases between.

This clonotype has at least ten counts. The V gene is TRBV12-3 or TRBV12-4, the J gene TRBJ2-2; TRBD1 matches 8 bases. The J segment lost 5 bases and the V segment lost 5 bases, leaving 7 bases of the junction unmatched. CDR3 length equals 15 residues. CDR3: CASSPRTGWTGELFF. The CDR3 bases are TGTGCCAGCAGTCCGAGGACAGGGTGGACCGGGGAGCTGTTTTTT.

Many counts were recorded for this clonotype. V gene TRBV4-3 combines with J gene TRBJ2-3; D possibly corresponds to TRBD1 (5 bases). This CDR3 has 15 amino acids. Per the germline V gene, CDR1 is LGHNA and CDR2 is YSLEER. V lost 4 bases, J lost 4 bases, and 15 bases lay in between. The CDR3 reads CASSPSWVGADTQYF. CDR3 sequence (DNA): TGCGCCAGCAGCCCTTCTTGGGTAGGGGCAGATACGCAGTATTTT.

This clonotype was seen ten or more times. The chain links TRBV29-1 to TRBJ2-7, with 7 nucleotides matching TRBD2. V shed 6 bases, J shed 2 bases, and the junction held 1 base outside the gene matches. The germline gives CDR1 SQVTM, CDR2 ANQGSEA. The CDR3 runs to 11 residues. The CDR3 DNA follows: TGCAGCGTGCGGGGGACCTACGAGCAGTACTTC. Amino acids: CSVRGTYEQYF.

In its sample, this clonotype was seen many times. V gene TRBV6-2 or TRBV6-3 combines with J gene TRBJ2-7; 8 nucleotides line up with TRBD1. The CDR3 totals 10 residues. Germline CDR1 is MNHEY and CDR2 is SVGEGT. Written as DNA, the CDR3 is TGTTCGACAGGGGTGGACGAGCAGTACTTC. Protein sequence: CSTGVDEQYF.

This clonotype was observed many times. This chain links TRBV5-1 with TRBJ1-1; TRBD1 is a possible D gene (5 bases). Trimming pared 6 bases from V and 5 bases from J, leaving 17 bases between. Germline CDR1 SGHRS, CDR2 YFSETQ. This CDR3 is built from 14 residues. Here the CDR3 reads CASTIVGGITEAFF. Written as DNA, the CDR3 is TGCGCCAGCACCATAGTCGGGGGTATAACTGAAGCTTTCTTT.

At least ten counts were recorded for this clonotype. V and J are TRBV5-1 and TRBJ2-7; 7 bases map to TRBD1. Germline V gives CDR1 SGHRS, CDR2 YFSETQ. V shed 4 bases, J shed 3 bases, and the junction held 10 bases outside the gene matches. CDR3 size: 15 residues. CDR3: CASSRPDRDFYEQYF. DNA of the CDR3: TGCGCCAGCAGCCGCCCCGACAGGGATTTCTACGAGCAGTACTTC.

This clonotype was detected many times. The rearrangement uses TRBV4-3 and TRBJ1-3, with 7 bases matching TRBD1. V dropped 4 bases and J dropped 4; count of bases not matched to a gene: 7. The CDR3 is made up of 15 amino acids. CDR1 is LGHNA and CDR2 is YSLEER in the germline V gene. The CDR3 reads CASSPYRGSGNTIYF. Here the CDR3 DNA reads TGCGCCAGCAGCCCGTACAGGGGATCAGGAAACACCATATATTTT.

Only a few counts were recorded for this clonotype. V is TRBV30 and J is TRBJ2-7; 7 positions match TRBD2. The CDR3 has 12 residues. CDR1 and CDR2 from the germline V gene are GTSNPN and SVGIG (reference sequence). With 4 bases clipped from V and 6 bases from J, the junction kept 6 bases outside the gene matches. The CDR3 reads CAWMGGSVEQYF. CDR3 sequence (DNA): TGTGCCTGGATGGGGGGGAGCGTCGAGCAGTACTTC.

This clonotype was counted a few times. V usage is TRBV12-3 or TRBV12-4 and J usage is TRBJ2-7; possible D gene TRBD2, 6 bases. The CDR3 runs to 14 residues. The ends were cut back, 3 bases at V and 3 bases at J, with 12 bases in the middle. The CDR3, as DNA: TGTGCCAGCAGTTTTCTCTTGGGGGGCTACGAGCAGTACTTC. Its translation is CASSFLLGGYEQYF.